The sequence of this T cell receptor beta chain was determined in a study of cytomegalovirus exposure and HLA in healthy donors. Overall study findings and caveats: In an earlier analysis, about 87% or about 30%: the productive usage of most TCR beta V segments. Researchers catalogued approximately 170 TCR beta chains as cytomegalovirus-associated.

Trimming removed 5 bases at V and 3 bases at J, with 11 bases between. Germline lookup yields CDR1 MNHEY and CDR2 SMNVEV (reference sequence). CDR3 length: 13 amino acids. About this clone: Its antigen is unknown.

Both 60 Vbeta primers and 13 Jbeta primers went into the PCR. Profiling relied on immunoSEQ multiplex PCR, and the TCRdb table lists in-frame clones only, not all of them. This repertoire shows around 140,000 clones, about two thirds found once; its top ten account for roughly 4%. The genes are TRBV27 and TRBJ2-7, with D uncertain. This clonotype originated in a man in his forties or fifties in good health and CMV-seropositive. The sequencing sample was made of PBMCs. As DNA, the CDR3 is TGTGCCAGCAGTCCCAATTCCTACTACGAGCAGTACTTC. It encodes CASSPNSYYEQYF.